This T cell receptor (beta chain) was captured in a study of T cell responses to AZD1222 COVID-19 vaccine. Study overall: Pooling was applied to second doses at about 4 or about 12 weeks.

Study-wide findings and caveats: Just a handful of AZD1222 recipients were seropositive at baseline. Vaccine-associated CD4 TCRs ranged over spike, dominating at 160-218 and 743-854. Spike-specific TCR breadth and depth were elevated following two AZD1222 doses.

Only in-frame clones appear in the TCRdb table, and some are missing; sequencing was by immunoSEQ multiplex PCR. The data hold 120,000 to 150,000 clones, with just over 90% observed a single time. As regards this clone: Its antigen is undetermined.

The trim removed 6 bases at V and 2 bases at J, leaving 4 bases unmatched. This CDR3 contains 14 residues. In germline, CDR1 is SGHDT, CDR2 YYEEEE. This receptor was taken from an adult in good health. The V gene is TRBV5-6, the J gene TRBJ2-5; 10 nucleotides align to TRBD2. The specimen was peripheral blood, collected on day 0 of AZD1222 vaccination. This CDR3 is CASKREGLQETQYF. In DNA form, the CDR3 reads TGTGCCAGCAAGCGGGAGGGCCTTCAAGAGACCCAGTACTTC.